These T cell receptor beta chains were read from a single sample in a study of somatic mutations in cytotoxic T cells in rheumatoid arthritis. This table comes from immunoSEQ multiplex PCR, and its TCRdb copy is limited to in-frame clones, with some not included. The repertoire consists of approximately 3,000 clones, with approximately 90% occurring once and the leading ten covering 15%. The specimen was CD8+ T cells sorted from blood. These receptors were obtained from a woman between 18 and 30 years old with rheumatoid arthritis. CDR3s include the opening cysteine and the closing phenylalanine or tryptophan. The D gene is left open where the match is weak. Clone size is stated in some rows and not others, as once, few, many or a class when expanded.

CDR3aa: CATRSTVNTEAFF; CDR3nt: TGTGCCACCAGATCGACAGTGAACACTGAAGCTTTCTTT; v_gene: TRBV13; j_gene: TRBJ1-1; d_gene: -; len: 13; abundance: -
CDR3aa: CASSPQQESAPLHF; CDR3nt: TGTGCCAGCAGTCCTCAACAGGAGTCGGCACCCCTCCACTTT; v_gene: TRBV28; j_gene: TRBJ1-6; d_gene: -; len: 14; abundance: few
CDR3aa: CASSDSTGGNSPLHF; CDR3nt: TGTGCCAGCAGTGACTCTACAGGGGGCAATTCACCCCTCCACTTT; v_gene: TRBV6-4; j_gene: TRBJ1-6; d_gene: TRBD1; len: 15; abundance: -
CDR3aa: CASSPVEGSSDEQFF; CDR3nt: TGTGCCAGCAGCCCCGTCGAGGGGTCTAGCGATGAGCAGTTCTTC; v_gene: TRBV7-9; j_gene: TRBJ2-1; d_gene: -; len: 15; abundance: -
CDR3aa: CASSLSFDQPQHF; CDR3nt: TGTGCCAGCAGCTTATCGTTTGATCAGCCCCAGCATTTT; v_gene: TRBV7-8; j_gene: TRBJ1-5; d_gene: -; len: 13; abundance: -
CDR3aa: CASSYSQGQIGYF; CDR3nt: TGTGCCAGCAGTTACTCGCAGGGACAGATAGGCTACTTC; v_gene: TRBV6-5; j_gene: TRBJ2-7; d_gene: TRBD1; len: 13; abundance: -
CDR3aa: CASSLGQANQPQHF; CDR3nt: TGTGCCAGCAGCTTAGGACAGGCAAATCAGCCCCAGCATTTT; v_gene: TRBV7-9; j_gene: TRBJ1-5; d_gene: -; len: 14; abundance: -
CDR3aa: CASSWDRGLAGVSSYEQYF; CDR3nt: TGTGCCAGCAGTTGGGATAGGGGACTAGCGGGAGTATCCTCCTACGAGCAGTACTTC; v_gene: TRBV28; j_gene: TRBJ2-7; d_gene: TRBD2; len: 19; abundance: -
CDR3aa: CASSISGTGQYEQYF; CDR3nt: TGTGCCAGTAGTATTTCCGGGACAGGACAATACGAGCAGTACTTC; v_gene: TRBV19; j_gene: TRBJ2-7; d_gene: TRBD1; len: 15; abundance: -
CDR3aa: CSVTGTGRPGYTF; CDR3nt: TGCAGCGTTACCGGGACAGGGCGCCCCGGCTACACCTTC; v_gene: TRBV29-1; j_gene: TRBJ1-2; d_gene: TRBD1; len: 13; abundance: -
CDR3aa: CASSPSGDPYEQYF; CDR3nt: TGTGCCAGCAGCCCTAGCGGAGACCCCTACGAGCAGTACTTC; v_gene: TRBV7-6; j_gene: TRBJ2-7; d_gene: TRBD2; len: 14; abundance: -
CDR3aa: CASSQDGVTDSLHYNEQFF; CDR3nt: TGCGCCAGCAGCCAAGATGGGGTGACAGACTCACTTCACTACAATGAGCAGTTCTTC; v_gene: TRBV4-3; j_gene: TRBJ2-1; d_gene: -; len: 19; abundance: -
CDR3aa: CASSSKPSYEQYF; CDR3nt: TGTGCCAGCAGCTCAAAGCCGTCCTACGAGCAGTACTTC; v_gene: TRBV7-2; j_gene: TRBJ2-7; d_gene: -; len: 13; abundance: -
CDR3aa: CAWRNRDRGSNQPQHF; CDR3nt: TGTGCCTGGAGAAACCGGGACAGGGGAAGCAATCAGCCCCAGCATTTT; v_gene: TRBV30; j_gene: TRBJ1-5; d_gene: TRBD1; len: 16; abundance: -
CDR3aa: CASSESSEQFF; CDR3nt: TGCGCCAGCAGTGAGTCGTCGGAGCAGTTCTTC; v_gene: TRBV10-2; j_gene: TRBJ2-1; d_gene: -; len: 11; abundance: -
CDR3aa: CASSPGGGSTDTQYF; CDR3nt: TGTGCCAGCTCACCAGGCGGGGGCAGCACAGATACGCAGTATTTT; v_gene: TRBV18; j_gene: TRBJ2-3; d_gene: -; len: 15; abundance: -
CDR3aa: CASSLGGGSGANVLTF; CDR3nt: TGTGCCAGCAGCTTAGGGGGGGGCTCTGGGGCCAACGTCCTGACTTTC; v_gene: TRBV13; j_gene: TRBJ2-6; d_gene: -; len: 16; abundance: -
CDR3aa: CASLGGTGAARANTGELFF; CDR3nt: TGTGCCAGCTTGGGTGGGACAGGGGCTGCGAGGGCGAACACCGGGGAGCTGTTTTTT; v_gene: TRBV2; j_gene: TRBJ2-2; d_gene: TRBD1; len: 19; abundance: once
CDR3aa: CASSSDRDQADTQYF; CDR3nt: TGTGCCAGCAGCTCGGACAGGGATCAGGCAGATACGCAGTATTTT; v_gene: TRBV7-9; j_gene: TRBJ2-3; d_gene: TRBD1; len: 15; abundance: -
CDR3aa: CASGGRWTSTDTQYF; CDR3nt: TGCGCCAGCGGTGGAAGGTGGACTAGCACAGATACGCAGTATTTT; v_gene: TRBV5-1; j_gene: TRBJ2-3; d_gene: -; len: 15; abundance: once
CDR3aa: CASSPRSSDEQFF; CDR3nt: TGTGCCAGCTCACCAAGGTCTAGCGATGAGCAGTTCTTC; v_gene: TRBV18; j_gene: TRBJ2-1; d_gene: -; len: 13; abundance: -
CDR3aa: CASSHRLADPTDTQYF; CDR3nt: TGCGCCAGCAGTCACAGACTAGCGGACCCCACAGATACGCAGTATTTT; v_gene: TRBV23-1; j_gene: TRBJ2-3; d_gene: TRBD2; len: 16; abundance: -
CDR3aa: CASSQKWGQTQYF; CDR3nt: TGTGCCAGCAGTCAGAAATGGGGGCAGACCCAGTACTTC; v_gene: TRBV27; j_gene: TRBJ2-5; d_gene: -; len: 13; abundance: -
CDR3aa: CASSYAGLMGSPLHF; CDR3nt: TGTGCCAGCAGCTACGCAGGGTTGATGGGTTCACCCCTCCACTTT; v_gene: TRBV5-6; j_gene: TRBJ1-6; d_gene: -; len: 15; abundance: -
CDR3aa: CASSRGVDYEQYF; CDR3nt: TGTGCCAGCTCCCGGGGGGTCGACTACGAGCAGTACTTC; v_gene: TRBV19; j_gene: TRBJ2-7; d_gene: TRBD2; len: 13; abundance: -
CDR3aa: CASSPGGGLPDTQYF; CDR3nt: TGTGCCAGCAGCCCGGGGGGGGGCCTTCCAGATACGCAGTATTTT; v_gene: TRBV28; j_gene: TRBJ2-3; d_gene: TRBD2; len: 15; abundance: -
CDR3aa: CASSRGGNQPQHF; CDR3nt: TGTGCCAGCAGCAGGGGGGGCAATCAGCCCCAGCATTTT; v_gene: TRBV2; j_gene: TRBJ1-5; d_gene: TRBD1; len: 13; abundance: -
CDR3aa: CASSPDREGYEQYF; CDR3nt: TGTGCCAGCAGCCCGGACAGGGAGGGCTACGAGCAGTACTTC; v_gene: TRBV7-8; j_gene: TRBJ2-7; d_gene: -; len: 14; abundance: -
CDR3aa: CSGESGNTIYF; CDR3nt: TGCAGCGGCGAATCTGGAAACACCATATATTTT; v_gene: TRBV29-1; j_gene: TRBJ1-3; d_gene: -; len: 11; abundance: few
CDR3aa: CASSPGQGAYGYTF; CDR3nt: TGCGCCAGCAGCCCGGGACAGGGGGCGTATGGCTACACCTTC; v_gene: TRBV4-3; j_gene: TRBJ1-2; d_gene: TRBD1; len: 14; abundance: -
CDR3aa: CASSLGPGGYEQYF; CDR3nt: TGTGCCAGCAGCTTAGGGCCCGGAGGCTACGAGCAGTACTTC; v_gene: TRBV7-2; j_gene: TRBJ2-7; d_gene: -; len: 14; abundance: -
CDR3aa: CASSRFAGGETQYF; CDR3nt: TGCGCCAGCAGCCGATTCGCGGGAGGGGAGACCCAGTACTTC; v_gene: TRBV5-1; j_gene: TRBJ2-5; d_gene: TRBD2; len: 14; abundance: -
CDR3aa: CASSTLGGTTDFEQYF; CDR3nt: TGCGCCAGCAGCACGCTTGGCGGGACTACTGACTTCGAGCAGTACTTC; v_gene: TRBV5-1; j_gene: TRBJ2-7; d_gene: TRBD2; len: 16; abundance: -
CDR3aa: CASSTSYRNYGYTF; CDR3nt: TGTGCCAGCAGCACTTCGTACAGGAACTATGGCTACACCTTC; v_gene: TRBV9; j_gene: TRBJ1-2; d_gene: -; len: 14; abundance: few
CDR3aa: CASSQDSLLGLAGVSSYNEQFF; CDR3nt: TGCGCCAGCAGCCAAGATAGTCTACTCGGACTAGCGGGAGTGAGCTCCTACAATGAGCAGTTCTTC; v_gene: TRBV4-3; j_gene: TRBJ2-1; d_gene: TRBD2; len: 22; abundance: -
CDR3aa: CATSREYGGAGDTQYF; CDR3nt: TGTGCCACCAGCAGAGAATATGGGGGGGCGGGAGATACGCAGTATTTT; v_gene: TRBV15; j_gene: TRBJ2-3; d_gene: -; len: 16; abundance: -
CDR3aa: CASSYTYGTDGELFF; CDR3nt: TGTGCCAGCAGTTACACCTACGGGACAGACGGGGAGCTGTTTTTT; v_gene: TRBV6-5; j_gene: TRBJ2-2; d_gene: TRBD1; len: 15; abundance: -
CDR3aa: CASSQESLAQNNEQFF; CDR3nt: TGCGCCAGCAGCCAAGAAAGCCTAGCGCAAAACAATGAGCAGTTCTTC; v_gene: TRBV4-3; j_gene: TRBJ2-1; d_gene: -; len: 16; abundance: large
CDR3aa: CASSARSGGIYGYTF; CDR3nt: TGTGCCAGCAGTGCCCGATCAGGGGGCATCTATGGCTACACCTTC; v_gene: TRBV6-4; j_gene: TRBJ1-2; d_gene: TRBD1; len: 15; abundance: -
CDR3aa: CASSPPSRGETQYF; CDR3nt: TGTGCCAGCAGCCCCCCTTCCAGGGGGGAGACCCAGTACTTC; v_gene: TRBV6-5; j_gene: TRBJ2-5; d_gene: TRBD1; len: 14; abundance: -
CDR3aa: CASSGDTLQFF; CDR3nt: TGTGCCAGCAGTGGGGACACCCTCCAGTTCTTC; v_gene: TRBV2; j_gene: TRBJ2-1; d_gene: -; len: 11; abundance: -
CDR3aa: CASKLGTQEAFF; CDR3nt: TGTGCCAGCAAGCTCGGGACACAAGAAGCTTTCTTT; v_gene: TRBV6-5; j_gene: TRBJ1-1; d_gene: -; len: 12; abundance: -
CDR3aa: CAISSPSSGLYEQYF; CDR3nt: TGTGCCATCAGTTCCCCGAGTAGCGGCCTCTACGAGCAGTACTTC; v_gene: TRBV10-3; j_gene: TRBJ2-7; d_gene: -; len: 15; abundance: -
CDR3aa: CASGRGSNTEAFF; CDR3nt: TGTGCCAGCGGAAGGGGATCCAACACTGAGGCTTTCTTT; v_gene: TRBV25-1; j_gene: TRBJ1-1; d_gene: -; len: 13; abundance: -
CDR3aa: CASSSGTGQPQHF; CDR3nt: TGTGCCAGCAGCTCAGGGACGGGTCAGCCCCAGCATTTT; v_gene: TRBV13; j_gene: TRBJ1-5; d_gene: -; len: 13; abundance: -
CDR3aa: CASSSGTGNTEAFF; CDR3nt: TGTGCCAGCAGTTCTGGGACAGGGAACACTGAAGCTTTCTTT; v_gene: TRBV6-5; j_gene: TRBJ1-1; d_gene: TRBD1; len: 14; abundance: -
CDR3aa: CASSPIGQGAYGYTF; CDR3nt: TGCGCCAGCAGCCCGATAGGACAGGGCGCCTATGGCTACACCTTC; v_gene: TRBV4-1; j_gene: TRBJ1-2; d_gene: TRBD1; len: 15; abundance: -
CDR3aa: CASSDLEQYF; CDR3nt: TGTGCCAGCAGTGACCTCGAGCAGTACTTC; v_gene: TRBV2; j_gene: TRBJ2-7; d_gene: -; len: 10; abundance: -
CDR3aa: CASSLMAPQETQYF; CDR3nt: TGTGCCAGCAGTTTAATGGCCCCCCAAGAGACCCAGTACTTC; v_gene: TRBV28; j_gene: TRBJ2-5; d_gene: -; len: 14; abundance: -
CDR3aa: CASSHLPSAFTDTQYF; CDR3nt: TGCGCCAGCAGCCACCTCCCTAGCGCGTTCACAGATACGCAGTATTTT; v_gene: TRBV4-3; j_gene: TRBJ2-3; d_gene: -; len: 16; abundance: -
CDR3aa: CASSYNTGGGYEQYF; CDR3nt: TGTGCCAGCAGCTATAATACAGGGGGCGGCTACGAGCAGTACTTC; v_gene: TRBV7-2; j_gene: TRBJ2-7; d_gene: TRBD1; len: 15; abundance: -
CDR3aa: CASSLRVSEPTSYGYTF; CDR3nt: TGCGCCAGCAGCCTCAGGGTTTCCGAACCTACCAGCTATGGCTACACCTTC; v_gene: TRBV5-1; j_gene: TRBJ1-2; d_gene: -; len: 17; abundance: -
CDR3aa: CASSSTGEEGQPQHF; CDR3nt: TGTGCCAGCAGTTCCACAGGGGAAGAGGGTCAGCCCCAGCATTTT; v_gene: TRBV6-5; j_gene: TRBJ1-5; d_gene: TRBD1; len: 15; abundance: few
CDR3aa: CASSAGLNPTGELFF; CDR3nt: TGTGCCAGCAGCGCAGGACTGAATCCCACCGGGGAGCTGTTTTTT; v_gene: TRBV5-8; j_gene: TRBJ2-2; d_gene: -; len: 15; abundance: -
CDR3aa: CASSFIGVSYEQYF; CDR3nt: TGTGCCAGCAGTTTTATAGGGGTCTCCTACGAGCAGTACTTC; v_gene: TRBV27; j_gene: TRBJ2-7; d_gene: -; len: 14; abundance: -
CDR3aa: CASSLGSEQFF; CDR3nt: TGTGCCAGCAGTTTGGGCAGCGAGCAGTTCTTC; v_gene: TRBV25-1; j_gene: TRBJ2-1; d_gene: -; len: 11; abundance: -
CDR3aa: CASSQGVMNTEAFF; CDR3nt: TGCGCCAGCAGCCAAGGTGTAATGAACACTGAAGCTTTCTTT; v_gene: TRBV4-1; j_gene: TRBJ1-1; d_gene: -; len: 14; abundance: -